This TCR beta chain was sequenced during a study of T cell repertoires in cytomegalovirus infection. Study-wide findings and caveats: The response measured ex vivo was dominated by TCR beta clonotypes (HLA-C-restricted and CMV-specific).

From germline, CDR1 is SGHDN and CDR2 FVKESK. V was clipped by 1 base and J by 9 bases, with 13 bases between them. The CDR3 consists of 14 residues. TCRdb re-derived calls from the reads in MiXCR, one entry per CDR3 protein. The table has 49,000 or so distinct CDR3 sequences, roughly a fifth seen once. As concerns this clonotype: Its cognate antigen is unknown.

The sequencing here drew on CD8+ T cells from cultured PBMCs, taken from culture after CMV antigen stimulation. This sequence was found in a human donor in good health (CMV status not recorded). Some clones in this sample may be carry-over from other donors' samples. This sequence joins TRBV14 and TRBJ2-1; the D gene is possibly TRBD1 (6 bases). The CDR3 sequence: CASSQAQGWGEQFF. In DNA, the CDR3 is TGTGCCAGCAGCCAAGCCCAGGGGTGGGGTGAGCAGTTCTTC.